The clone carrying this TCR beta chain was counted a few times. The data were obtained in a study of identical twins. A single record per CDR3 protein comes from TCRdb applying MiXCR to the 5' RACE reads. The sample contains some 690,000 distinct CDR3 sequences, over 20% of which appear only once. The same data also contributed to another study, on T cells expressing NK-cell markers.

This TCR was recovered from a woman between 18 and 29 years old in good health. Sequencing was performed on PBMCs.

CDR3 sequence reads: CASSLGGVSNQPQHF. CDR3 sequence (DNA): TGTGCCAGCAGCCTGGGAGGGGTGTCCAATCAGCCCCAGCATTTT. The rearrangement links TRBV12-3 or TRBV12-4 to TRBJ1-5; maybe TRBD1 (5 bases). The CDR3 sequence is 15 residues long. V was pared by 6 bases and J by 3 bases, with 15 bases between.